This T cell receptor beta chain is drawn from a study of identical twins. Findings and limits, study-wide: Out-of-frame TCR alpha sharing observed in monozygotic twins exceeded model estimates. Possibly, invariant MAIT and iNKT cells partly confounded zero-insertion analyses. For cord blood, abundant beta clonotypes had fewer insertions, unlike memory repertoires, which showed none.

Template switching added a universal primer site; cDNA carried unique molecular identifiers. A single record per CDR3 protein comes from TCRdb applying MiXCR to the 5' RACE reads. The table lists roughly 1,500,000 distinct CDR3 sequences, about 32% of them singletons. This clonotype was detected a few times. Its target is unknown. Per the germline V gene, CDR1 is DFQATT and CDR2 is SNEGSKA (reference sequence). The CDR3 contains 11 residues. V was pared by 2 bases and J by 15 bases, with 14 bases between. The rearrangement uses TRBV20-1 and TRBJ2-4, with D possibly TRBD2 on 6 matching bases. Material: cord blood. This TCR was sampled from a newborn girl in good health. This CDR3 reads CSARTDYRAYF. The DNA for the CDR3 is TGCAGTGCTAGAACGGACTATAGGGCGTACTTC.